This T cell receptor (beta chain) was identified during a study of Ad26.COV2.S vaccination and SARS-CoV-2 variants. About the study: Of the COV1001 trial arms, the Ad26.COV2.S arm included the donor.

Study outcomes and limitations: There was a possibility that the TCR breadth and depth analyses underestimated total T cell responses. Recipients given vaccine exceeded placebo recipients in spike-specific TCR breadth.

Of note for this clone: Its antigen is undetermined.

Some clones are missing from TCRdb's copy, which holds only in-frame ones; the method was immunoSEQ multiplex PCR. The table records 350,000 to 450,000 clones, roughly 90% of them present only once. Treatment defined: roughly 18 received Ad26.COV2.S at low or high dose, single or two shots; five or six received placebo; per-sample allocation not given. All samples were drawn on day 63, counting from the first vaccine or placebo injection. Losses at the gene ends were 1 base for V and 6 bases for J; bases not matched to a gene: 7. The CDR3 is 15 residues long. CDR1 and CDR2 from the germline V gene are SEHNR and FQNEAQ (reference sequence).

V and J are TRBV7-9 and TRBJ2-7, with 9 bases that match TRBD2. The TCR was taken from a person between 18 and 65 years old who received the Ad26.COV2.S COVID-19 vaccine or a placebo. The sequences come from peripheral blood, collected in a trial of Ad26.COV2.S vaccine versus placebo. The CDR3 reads CASSLGSGRIFEQYF. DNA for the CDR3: TGTGCCAGCAGCTTAGGTAGCGGGAGAATATTCGAGCAGTACTTC.